This T cell receptor beta chain was profiled in a study of T cell clones after liver transplantation. About the research overall: Samples came from ITN030ST, which attempted immunosuppression withdrawal within 2 years of liver transplantation. TCRbeta sequencing after a pre-transplant mixed lymphocyte reaction identified graft-donor-reactive clones, later tracked in post-transplant blood.

The CDR3 spans 13 residues. Germline values: CDR1 SGHNT, CDR2 YYREEE (reference sequence). V was cut by 4 bases and J by 3 bases, with 9 bases left in between. This clone appeared a single time. Assay: immunoSEQ multiplex PCR; the TCRdb copy retains only in-frame clones and omits some. Among 55,000 to 75,000 clones listed, around 93% were seen once. The sample was CD4+ T cells from blood, taken roughly 25 months after liver transplant. The chain is built from TRBV5-4 and TRBJ2-3; D might be TRBD1 (5 bases). The source of this sequence is a human patient who received a liver transplant. The graft donor may account for some of the T cells. The CDR3: CASSKGETDTQYF. The CDR3 DNA sequence: TGTGCCAGCAGCAAAGGGGAAACAGATACGCAGTATTTT.